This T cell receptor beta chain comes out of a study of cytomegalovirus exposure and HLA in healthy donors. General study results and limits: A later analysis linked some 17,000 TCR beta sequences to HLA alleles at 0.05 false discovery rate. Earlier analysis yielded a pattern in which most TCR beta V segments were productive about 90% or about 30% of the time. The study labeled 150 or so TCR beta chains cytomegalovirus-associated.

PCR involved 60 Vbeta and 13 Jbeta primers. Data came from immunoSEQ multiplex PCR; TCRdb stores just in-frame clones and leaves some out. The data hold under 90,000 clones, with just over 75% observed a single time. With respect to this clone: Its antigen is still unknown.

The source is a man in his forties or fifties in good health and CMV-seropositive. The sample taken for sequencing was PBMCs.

CDR3: CASSILGSGGRAEAFF. The CDR3 DNA sequence: TGTGCCAGCAGCATACTGGGCTCGGGGGGCAGGGCTGAAGCTTTCTTT. The rearrangement joins TRBV9 to TRBJ1-1; the D gene is possibly TRBD1 (6 bases). CDR1 and CDR2 (germline): SGDLS, YYNGEE. CDR3 length equals 16 residues. V lost 4 bases and J 6 bases, leaving 22 bases between the germline ends.